This T cell receptor beta chain was sequenced during a study of T cell responses to AZD1222 COVID-19 vaccine. Sequenced by immunoSEQ multiplex PCR; TCRdb stores in-frame clones only, minus some. The sample carries some 74,000 clones, roughly nine tenths recorded once. General study findings and limits: The study sampled repertoires only after the peak T cell response. With two AZD1222 doses given, Spike-specific TCR breadth and depth both rose.

Of note for this clone: Its antigen remains unknown.

This CDR3 has 13 residues. The junction had 0 bases not matched to a gene; V was cut back by 4 bases and J by 5 bases. Germline CDR1 reads LNHDA; CDR2 reads SQIVND (reference sequence). The TCR comes from an adult who received the AZD1222 COVID-19 vaccine. This specimen was peripheral blood, taken 28 days after the second AZD1222 dose. The chain combines TRBV19 with TRBJ1-5, with TRBD1 matching 9 bases. The CDR3 is CASSNRGHQPQHF. DNA of the CDR3: TGTGCCAGTAGTAACAGGGGGCATCAGCCCCAGCATTTT.